The next 27 T cell receptor beta chains were all read from a single sample in a study of regulatory T cells in long-lasting Graves disease. Documented time point: persistent/refractory GD, antithyroid drugs over 5 years with positive TRAb. PBMC RNA served as the TCR library source. iRepertoire HTBI primers and Arm-PCR of CDR3 regions built TCR beta libraries. Using its own MiXCR run on the multiplex PCR reads, TCRdb lists one record per CDR3 protein. The sample lists 450,000 or so distinct CDR3 sequences; less than 25% were seen once. Material: peripheral blood mononuclear cells (PBMCs), obtained when the disease was refractory, from a patient treated with antithyroid drugs. All receptors come from a female donor with Graves disease.

The CDR3 here is CASSLMRLRGRLGANVLTF. In DNA, the CDR3 is TGTGCCAGCAGCTTAATGAGACTAAGGGGGAGGCTTGGGGCCAACGTCCTGACTTTC. The chain combines TRBV7-9 with TRBJ2-6, with D possibly being TRBD1 or TRBD2 (6 bases each). CDR3 length: 19 residues. CDR1 is SEHNR, CDR2 FQNEAQ, per germline (reference sequence). Trimming took off 2 bases at V and 3 bases at J, with 20 bases between the two ends.

The chain combines TRBV20-1 with TRBJ1-2; no firm D call. Germline V gene data show CDR1 as DFQATT and CDR2 as SNEGSKA (reference sequence). There are 14 residues in the CDR3. V was pared by 5 bases and J by 0 bases, with 13 bases between. The CDR3, as DNA: TGCAGTGCTTACTTGGGGAAAGCTAACTATGGCTACACCTTC. It is translated as CSAYLGKANYGYTF.

The chain recombines TRBV6-1 with TRBJ2-1; 10 bases are a match to TRBD1. This CDR3 comprises 14 residues. The germline gives CDR1 MNHNS, CDR2 SASEGT. The V gene end was trimmed by 5 bases and the J gene end by 9 bases; junction bases not matched to a gene: 7. The CDR3 region is CASSPDRGWGEQFF. The CDR3, as DNA: TGTGCCAGCAGTCCGGACAGGGGGTGGGGTGAGCAGTTCTTC.

This clonotype was counted at least ten times. This chain connects TRBV20-1 to TRBJ2-7; tentative D call: TRBD2 (6 bases). V was shortened by 2 bases and J by 3 bases, with 11 bases between the two germline ends. The length of the CDR3 is 13 residues. Germline CDR1 is DFQATT and CDR2 is SNEGSKA (reference sequence). This CDR3 is CSARPRLVYEQYF. CDR3 bases: TGCAGTGCTAGACCTAGACTAGTCTACGAGCAGTACTTC.

J is TRBJ2-6 and V is TRBV5-5, with 8 nucleotides matching TRBD1. Unmatched junction bases numbered 8, after V lost 6 bases and J lost 3 bases. CDR1 is SGHKS and CDR2 is YYEKEE in the germline V gene (reference sequence). The CDR3 loop spans 16 amino acids. This CDR3 is CASNPDRVDGANVLTF. The DNA for the CDR3 is TGTGCCAGCAACCCGGACAGGGTAGATGGGGCCAACGTCCTGACTTTC.

This clonotype was recorded at least ten times. DNA of the CDR3: TGTGCCAGTAGTATTTTCCCCGGGACAGCGAACACTGAAGCTTTCTTT. This gives the protein CASSIFPGTANTEAFF. This rearrangement joins TRBV19 to TRBJ1-1; 7 bases line up with TRBD1. The CDR3 is made up of 16 amino acids. V lost 3 bases to trimming and J lost 1 base; unmatched junction nucleotides: 8. Germline assignment: CDR1 LNHDA and CDR2 SQIVND (reference sequence).

This clonotype has ten or more counts. A read error may produce the germline difference seen at one junction end. In DNA form, the CDR3 reads TGTGCCAGCAGTCAAGCGGGGGGGGGAGGGTACGAGCAGTACTTC. It codes for CASSQAGGGGYEQYF. The J gene is TRBJ2-7, the V gene TRBV6-1; the match to TRBD2 covers 10 bases. This CDR3 has 15 amino acids. The germline CDR1 and CDR2 sequences are MNHNS and SASEGT.

This clonotype was seen repeatedly, ten times or more. The chain carries TRBV7-9 and TRBJ2-5; D might be TRBD1 or TRBD2, each matching 5 bases. V was pared by 5 bases and J by 4 bases, with 11 bases between. The CDR3 runs 13 residues. Germline V gene sequence: CDR1 SEHNR, CDR2 FQNEAQ (reference sequence). CDR3 in amino acids: CASSPGDGETQYF. DNA for the CDR3: TGTGCCAGCAGCCCCGGGGACGGAGAGACCCAGTACTTC.

This clonotype was observed a few times. This chain connects TRBV24-1 to TRBJ1-5, with D unresolved. This CDR3 is built from 13 residues. V lost 7 bases, J lost 5 bases, and 11 bases lay in between. The germline CDR1 and CDR2 sequences are KGHDR and SFDVKD. CDR3 protein: CATSGGLHQPQHF. CDR3 DNA sequence: TGTGCCACCAGCGGCGGGCTCCATCAGCCCCAGCATTTT.

This clonotype turned up a few times. The V gene is TRBV6-9, the J gene TRBJ2-7; TRBD1 might be the D (6 bases). CDR3 length: 15 residues. V was cut by 3 bases and J by 2 bases, with 14 bases left in between. Germline assignment: CDR1 MNHGY and CDR2 SVAAGI. This CDR3 is CASSYPGHETYEQYF. As DNA, the CDR3 is TGTGCCAGCAGTTACCCGGGACACGAAACCTACGAGCAGTACTTC.

This clonotype came up a few times. The rearrangement uses TRBV7-9 and TRBJ1-5; D remains ambiguous. V dropped 1 base and J dropped 1 base, with 11 bases sitting between them. Per germline, CDR1 SEHNR and CDR2 FQNEAQ (reference sequence). The CDR3 is 16 amino acids. CDR3 in amino acids: CASSLDVGISNQPQHF. The CDR3 DNA sequence: TGTGCCAGCAGCTTAGACGTGGGGATAAGCAATCAGCCCCAGCATTTT.

This clonotype occurred a few times. The chain recombines TRBV15 with TRBJ2-3, with D perhaps assigned TRBD1 or TRBD2 (5 bases each). The CDR3 sequence is 13 residues long. Trimming took off 8 bases at V and 8 bases at J, with 17 bases between the two ends. CDR1 and CDR2 (germline): LNHNV, YYDKDF (reference sequence). Here the CDR3 DNA reads TGTGCCACCTCAAATGGGGGACCCACTACGCAGTATTTT. This encodes CATSNGGPTTQYF.

The V and J genes are TRBV6-2 or TRBV6-3 and TRBJ1-2; D may be TRBD1 (6 bases). CDR3 size: 14 residues. Germline CDR1 is MNHEY and CDR2 is SVGEGT. The germline V and J ends were trimmed by 6 bases and 6 bases, with 17 bases remaining between them. CDR3 DNA sequence: TGTGCCAGCAGAGAGGGGGGGGCTACGGATGGCTACACCTTC. This sequence encodes CASREGGATDGYTF.

The chain uses TRBV30 and TRBJ2-7; 9 bases agree with TRBD1. Looked up from germline, CDR1 is GTSNPN and CDR2 is SVGIG (reference sequence). Trimming cost V 5 bases and J 4 bases; bases outside gene matches: 15. The CDR3 extends over 16 amino acids. The CDR3 nucleotides read TGTGCCTGGGGTATAACGGGGGGACAGGGACTATACGAGCAGTACTTC. Encoded protein: CAWGITGGQGLYEQYF. Supplemented by reference TRBV30 and TRBJ2-7, the full variable domain reads SQTIHQWPATLVQPVGSPLSLECTVEGTSNPNLYWYRQAAGRGLQLLFYSVGIGQISSEVPQNLSASRPQDRQFILSSKKLLLSDSGFYLCAWGITGGQGLYEQYFGPGTRLTVT.

This clonotype showed up just a few times. The chain links TRBV15 to TRBJ2-7, with D perhaps matching TRBD2 (6 bases). Trimming shortened V by 1 base and J by 3 bases, and 13 bases separated the two germline ends. This CDR3 has 15 amino acids. CDR1 LNHNV and CDR2 YYDKDF come from the germline V gene (reference sequence). DNA for the CDR3: TGTGCCACCAGCAGAGGGAGGGGCTTGGGCTACGAGCAGTACTTC. Translation gives CATSRGRGLGYEQYF. Full variable domain (remainder filled in from reference TRBV15 and TRBJ2-7): DAMVIQNPRYQVTQFGKPVTLSCSQTLNHNVMYWYQQKSSQAPKLLFHYYDKDFNNEADTPDNFQSRRPNTSFCFLDIRSPGLGDTAMYLCATSRGRGLGYEQYFGPGTRLTVT.

The rearrangement uses TRBV30 and TRBJ1-1, with D unresolved. CDR1 is GTSNPN, CDR2 SVGIG, per germline (reference sequence). The ends were cut back, 3 bases at V and 10 bases at J, with 15 bases in the middle. The CDR3 is made up of 12 amino acids. This CDR3 reads CAWRSRARGAFF. The DNA for the CDR3 is TGTGCCTGGAGATCCCGCGCTCGGGGAGCTTTCTTT.

Notes on this clonotype: This may be a read error: a much more frequent sequence differs by one nucleotide. It is likely a read error, because the conserved phenylalanine at the end of the CDR3 is missing. The genes are TRBV6-1 and TRBJ2-7; perhaps TRBD2 as D (5 bases). Between the trimmed V and J ends, which lost 6 bases and 1 base, there was a span of 16 bases. Per the germline V gene, CDR1 is MNHNS and CDR2 is SASEGT. CDR3 length: 15 amino acids. CDR3 nucleotides: TGTGCCAGCAGCCCCACGATTCTAGCATCCTACGAGCAGTACTCC. It translates to CASSPTILASYEQYS.

This clonotype was picked up many times. The chain joins TRBV6-2 or TRBV6-3 to TRBJ1-1; D gene ambiguous. CDR1 MNHEY and CDR2 SVGEGT come from the germline V gene. The CDR3 length is 14 residues. V lost 6 bases and J 0 bases, leaving 11 bases between the germline ends. CDR3 amino acids: CASSYRVLNTEAFF. CDR3 coding DNA: TGTGCCAGCAGCTACAGAGTCCTGAACACTGAAGCTTTCTTT.

This clonotype has ten or more counts. The chain is built from TRBV10-3 and TRBJ2-6; D gene unclear. Germline CDR1 and CDR2: ENHRY and SYGVKD. The CDR3 consists of 14 residues. Trimming took off 4 bases at V and 0 bases at J, with 4 bases between the two ends. CDR3 sequence reads: CAISALSGANVLTF. The CDR3, as DNA: TGTGCCATCAGTGCCCTCTCTGGGGCCAACGTCCTGACTTTC.

In its sample, this clonotype was seen many times. The V call is TRBV12-3 or TRBV12-4, the J call TRBJ2-5, with D maybe TRBD2 (6 bases). Between the trimmed V and J ends, which lost 6 bases and 9 bases, there was a span of 20 bases. This CDR3 contains 14 residues. The CDR3 DNA follows: TGTGCCAGCAGCCCCCCCGGGAGCAAGAGGGCCCAGTACTTC. Its translation is CASSPPGSKRAQYF.

This chain uses TRBV9 with TRBJ1-2; D is perhaps TRBD1 (6 bases). This CDR3 is built from 15 residues. Trimming shortened V by 1 base and J by 2 bases, and 12 bases separated the two germline ends. CDR1 is SGDLS and CDR2 is YYNGEE in the germline V gene. The CDR3 DNA reads as TGTGCCAGCAGCGTATTGGACCAGGGGAACTATGGCTACACCTTC. It translates to CASSVLDQGNYGYTF.

The DNA of the CDR3 is TGTGCCAGCAGCTGGTGGGTTGACACTGAAGCTTTCTTT. This gives the protein CASSWWVDTEAFF. V gene TRBV5-6 combines with J gene TRBJ1-1; no firm D call. The CDR3 sequence is 13 residues long. Trimming left V 3 bases short and J 3 bases short, with 9 bases between. Per the germline V gene, CDR1 is SGHDT and CDR2 is YYEEEE. The full variable domain, in which reference TRBV5-6 and TRBJ1-1 provide the parts outside the CDR3, is DAGVTQSPTHLIKTRGQQVTLRCSPKSGHDTVSWYQQALGQGPQFIFQYYEEEERQRGNFPDRFSGHQFPNYSSELNVNALLLGDSALYLCASSWWVDTEAFFGQGTRLTVV.

The V gene is TRBV9, the J gene TRBJ1-2; a possible D gene is TRBD1 (5 bases). Per the germline V gene, CDR1 is SGDLS and CDR2 is YYNGEE. The CDR3 contains 14 residues. Deletions cut 0 bases from V and 4 bases from J, with 10 bases between. In DNA, the CDR3 is TGTGCCAGCAGCGTAGATGGGGCCCCCTATGGCTACACCTTC. Its translation: CASSVDGAPYGYTF. Supplemented by reference TRBV9 and TRBJ1-2, the full variable domain reads DSGVTQTPKHLITATGQRVTLRCSPRSGDLSVYWYQQSLDQGLQFLIQYYNGEERAKGNILERFSAQQFPDLHSELNLSSLELGDSALYFCASSVDGAPYGYTFGSGTRLTVV.

This clonotype was seen only a few times. The chain couples TRBV4-2 to TRBJ2-7, with 10 positions matching TRBD2. The CDR3 consists of 18 residues. J lost 0 bases, V lost 1 base, and 9 bases had no gene match. Germline CDR1 and CDR2: LGHNA and YNFKEQ. The DNA of the CDR3 is TGTGCCAGCAGCCAAGCTTGGGAGTGGACTAGCGGCTCCTACGAGCAGTACTTC. It specifies CASSQAWEWTSGSYEQYF.

This clonotype has a count of ten or more. The chain recombines TRBV10-3 with TRBJ1-1, with D perhaps TRBD1 (6 bases). Trimming cost V 5 bases and J 4 bases, with 20 bases left between them. This CDR3 is 16 amino acids long. Germline V lookup: CDR1 ENHRY, CDR2 SYGVKD. In DNA form, the CDR3 reads TGTGCCATCAGTCCGGCGACGACAGGTGTGGGCACTGAAGCTTTCTTT. This gives the protein CAISPATTGVGTEAFF.

This chain joins TRBV19 and TRBJ1-1; D unresolved. V was cut by 5 bases and J by 6 bases, with 22 bases left in between. Looked up from germline, CDR1 is LNHDA and CDR2 is SQIVND (reference sequence). This CDR3 comprises 16 residues. The CDR3 spells CASSPASWGSDAEAFF. The CDR3 nucleotides are TGTGCCAGTAGTCCAGCCTCCTGGGGATCAGATGCTGAAGCTTTCTTT.

Ten or more counts support this clonotype. The J gene is TRBJ2-7, the V gene TRBV7-9; 8 nucleotides line up with TRBD1. CDR1 is SEHNR, CDR2 FQNEAQ, per germline (reference sequence). J lost 6 bases, V lost 5 bases, and 6 bases had no gene match. The CDR3 is made up of 13 amino acids. CDR3 nucleotides: TGTGCCAGCAGCCGACAGGGGTTGATCGAGCAGTACTTC. This codes for CASSRQGLIEQYF.